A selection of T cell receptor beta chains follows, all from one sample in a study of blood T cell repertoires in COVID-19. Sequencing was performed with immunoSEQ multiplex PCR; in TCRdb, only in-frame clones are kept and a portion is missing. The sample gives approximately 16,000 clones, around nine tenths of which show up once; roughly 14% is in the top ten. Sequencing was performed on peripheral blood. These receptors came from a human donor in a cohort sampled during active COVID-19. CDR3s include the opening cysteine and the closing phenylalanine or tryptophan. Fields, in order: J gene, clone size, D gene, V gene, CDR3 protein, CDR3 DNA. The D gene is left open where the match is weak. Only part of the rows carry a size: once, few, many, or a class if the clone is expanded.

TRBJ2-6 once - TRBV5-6 CASSFSEQGGWANVLTF TGTGCCAGCAGCTTCTCTGAACAGGGTGGGTGGGCCAACGTCCTGACTTTC
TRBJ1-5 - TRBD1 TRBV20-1 CSASSGQGYSNQPQHF TGCAGTGCTAGTTCGGGACAGGGGTATAGCAATCAGCCCCAGCATTTT
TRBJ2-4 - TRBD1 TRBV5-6 CASSWTRRDRGGIQYF TGTGCCAGCAGCTGGACAAGAAGGGACAGGGGAGGCATTCAGTACTTC
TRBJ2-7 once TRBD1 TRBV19 CASSRGGTGGTVYEQYF TGTGCCAGTAGTAGAGGGGGGACAGGGGGCACGGTCTACGAGCAGTACTTC
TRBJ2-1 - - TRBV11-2 CASSLDRDNEQFF TGTGCCAGCAGCTTAGACAGGGACAATGAGCAGTTCTTC
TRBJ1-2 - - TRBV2 CASSEIRLNYGYTF TGTGCCAGCAGTGAGATACGACTTAACTATGGCTACACCTTC
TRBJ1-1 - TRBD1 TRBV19 CASTMGQGGTNTEAFF TGTGCCAGTACCATGGGACAGGGGGGGACTAACACTGAAGCTTTCTTT
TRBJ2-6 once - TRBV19 CATTQGTGANVLTF TGTGCCACTACCCAGGGGACTGGGGCCAACGTCCTGACTTTC
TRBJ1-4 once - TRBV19 CASSILDRGEKLFF TGTGCCAGTAGTATATTGGATCGAGGTGAAAAACTGTTTTTT
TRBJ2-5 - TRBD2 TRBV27 CASSLVRGAEWETQYF TGTGCCAGCAGTTTGGTGCGGGGGGCCGAGTGGGAGACCCAGTACTTC
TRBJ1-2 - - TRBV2 CASSTQADYGYTF TGTGCCAGCAGTACCCAGGCTGACTATGGCTACACCTTC
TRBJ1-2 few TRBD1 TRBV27 CASSPLTGALNYGYTF TGTGCCAGCAGTCCGCTCACAGGGGCCCTTAACTATGGCTACACCTTC
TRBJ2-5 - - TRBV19 CASSISTVQETQYF TGTGCCAGTAGTATCTCTACAGTACAAGAGACCCAGTACTTC
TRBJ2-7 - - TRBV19 CASSILAGAYEQYF TGTGCCAGTAGTATACTGGCAGGGGCCTACGAGCAGTACTTC
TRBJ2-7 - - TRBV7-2 CASSLGRGTYEQYF TGTGCCAGCAGCTTAGGCAGGGGAACCTACGAGCAGTACTTC
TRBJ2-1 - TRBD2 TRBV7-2 CASSFWRGEGNEQFF TGTGCCAGCAGCTTCTGGCGGGGGGAGGGGAATGAGCAGTTCTTC
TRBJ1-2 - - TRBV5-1 CASSLRGRGYYGYTF TGCGCCAGCAGCTTGAGGGGGAGAGGTTACTATGGCTACACCTTC
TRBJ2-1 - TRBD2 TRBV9 CASSVGLAGGSTYNEQFF TGTGCCAGCAGCGTAGGACTAGCGGGGGGGTCAACCTACAATGAGCAGTTCTTC
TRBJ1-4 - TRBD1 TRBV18 CASSPPSGGEKLFF TGTGCCAGCTCACCACCGTCAGGGGGAGAAAAACTGTTTTTT
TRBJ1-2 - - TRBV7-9 CASSSGVLTYYGYTF TGTGCCAGCAGCTCGGGGGTTCTGACCTACTATGGCTACACCTTC
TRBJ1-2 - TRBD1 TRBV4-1 CASSQGQGPTQLYGYTF TGCGCCAGCAGCCAAGGACAGGGCCCCACCCAGCTCTATGGCTACACCTTC
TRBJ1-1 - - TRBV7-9 CASFGQFTEAFF TGTGCCAGCTTCGGACAGTTCACTGAAGCTTTCTTT
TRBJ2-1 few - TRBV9 CASSVGQGNEQFF TGTGCCAGCAGCGTAGGGCAGGGCAATGAGCAGTTCTTC
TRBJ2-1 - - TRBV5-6 CASSLEGWGEYNEQFF TGTGCCAGCAGCTTGGAAGGATGGGGGGAGTACAATGAGCAGTTCTTC
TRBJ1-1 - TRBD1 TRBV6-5 CASTTDRGYTEAFF TGTGCCAGCACCACTGACAGGGGATACACTGAAGCTTTCTTT
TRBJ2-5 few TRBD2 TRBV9 CASSVSGGAQETQYF TGTGCCAGCAGCGTGTCCGGGGGGGCCCAAGAGACCCAGTACTTC
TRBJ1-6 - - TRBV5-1 CASSLGLAANSPLHF TGCGCCAGCAGCTTGGGACTGGCAGCTAATTCACCCCTCCACTTT
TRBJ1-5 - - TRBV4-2 CASSQDNRGNQPQHF TGTGCCAGCAGCCAGGACAATCGGGGCAATCAGCCCCAGCATTTT
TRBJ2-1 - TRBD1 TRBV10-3 CAIKGTGGDNEQFF TGTGCCATCAAGGGGACAGGGGGGGACAATGAGCAGTTCTTC
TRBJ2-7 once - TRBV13 CASSLGAMVSYEQYF TGTGCCAGCAGCTTAGGGGCAATGGTCTCCTACGAGCAGTACTTC
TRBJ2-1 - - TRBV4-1 CASSQVDLTSYGEQFF TGCGCCAGCAGCCAAGTCGACCTGACTAGTTATGGTGAGCAGTTCTTC
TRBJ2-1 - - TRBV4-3 CASSQDVGGRAQKGQFF TGCGCCAGCAGCCAAGATGTAGGAGGTAGGGCTCAAAAAGGGCAGTTCTTC
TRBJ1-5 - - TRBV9 CASSPRSGGNQPQHF TGTGCCAGCAGCCCTCGGTCAGGTGGCAATCAGCCCCAGCATTTT
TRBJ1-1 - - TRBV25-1 CASSRAGSNTEAFF TGTGCCAGCTCAAGAGCAGGCTCGAACACTGAAGCTTTCTTT
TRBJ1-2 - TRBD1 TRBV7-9 CASSYQGADYGYTF TGTGCCAGCAGCTATCAGGGGGCAGACTATGGCTACACCTTC
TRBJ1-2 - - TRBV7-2 CASSLQGSTASNYGYTF TGTGCCAGCAGCTTACAGGGATCGACTGCCTCTAACTATGGCTACACCTTC
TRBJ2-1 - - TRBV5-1 CASSLAQYYNEQFF TGCGCCAGCAGCTTGGCACAGTACTACAATGAGCAGTTCTTC
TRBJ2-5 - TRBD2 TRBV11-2 CASSLDEWGSSGWETQYF TGTGCCAGCAGCTTAGATGAGTGGGGTTCTAGCGGCTGGGAGACCCAGTACTTC
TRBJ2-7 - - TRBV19 CASRPSAGVFTYEQYF TGTGCCAGTAGACCCTCCGCGGGTGTCTTCACCTACGAGCAGTACTTC
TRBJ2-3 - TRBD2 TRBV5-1 CASSRLTLAGATDTQYF TGCGCCAGCAGCCGACTTACACTAGCGGGGGCAACAGATACGCAGTATTTT
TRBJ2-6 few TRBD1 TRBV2 CASSGQGSSGANVLTF TGTGCCAGCAGTGGACAGGGTAGCTCTGGGGCCAACGTCCTGACTTTC
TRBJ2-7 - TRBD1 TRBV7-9 CASYGTGTYEQYF TGTGCCAGTTACGGGACAGGGACCTACGAGCAGTACTTC
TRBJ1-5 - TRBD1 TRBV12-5 CASVFLDRGMSNQPQHF TGTGCTAGTGTTTTCCTTGACAGGGGAATGAGCAATCAGCCCCAGCATTTT
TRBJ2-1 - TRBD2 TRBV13 CASSLGSGGADDEQFF TGTGCCAGCAGCTTGGGGAGCGGGGGGGCCGATGATGAGCAGTTCTTC
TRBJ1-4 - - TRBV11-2 CASSLRGPRGGEKLFF TGTGCCAGCAGCTTAAGAGGCCCTAGGGGTGGGGAAAAACTGTTTTTT
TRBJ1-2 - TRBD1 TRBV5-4 CASSTRTGGTYGYTF TGTGCCAGCAGCACCCGGACAGGGGGTACCTATGGCTACACCTTC
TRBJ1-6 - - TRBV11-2 CASSSRTANNSPLHF TGTGCCAGCAGCTCGAGGACAGCCAATAATTCACCCCTCCACTTT
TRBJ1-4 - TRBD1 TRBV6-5 CASTTTGERGEKLFF TGTGCCAGCACGACAACAGGGGAGAGAGGTGAAAAACTGTTTTTT